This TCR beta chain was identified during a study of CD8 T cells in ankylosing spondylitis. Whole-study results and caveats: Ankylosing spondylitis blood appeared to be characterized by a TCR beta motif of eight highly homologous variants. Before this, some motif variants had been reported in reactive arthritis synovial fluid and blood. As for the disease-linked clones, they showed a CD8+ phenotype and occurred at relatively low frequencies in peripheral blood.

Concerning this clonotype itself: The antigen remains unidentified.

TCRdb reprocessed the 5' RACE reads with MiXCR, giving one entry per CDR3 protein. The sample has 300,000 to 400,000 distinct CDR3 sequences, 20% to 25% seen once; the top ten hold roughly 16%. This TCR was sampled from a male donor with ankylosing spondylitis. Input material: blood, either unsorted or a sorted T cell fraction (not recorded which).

As DNA, the CDR3 is TGTGCCAGCAGTGACGAGTTCAGGAGGCAAGAGACCCAGTACTTC. This translates into CASSDEFRRQETQYF. The chain is built from TRBV25-1 and TRBJ2-5, with D possibly matching TRBD2 (5 bases). Trimming stripped 3 bases from V and 2 bases from J, with 13 bases between. The CDR3 length is 15 residues. Looked up from germline, CDR1 is MGHDK and CDR2 is SYGVNS.